This is a list of T cell receptor beta chains from one sample in a study of high-grade serous ovarian cancer treatment subgroups. TCRdb's table, derived via immunoSEQ multiplex PCR, lists solely in-frame clones and lacks some. The repertoire includes 15,000 to 20,000 clones, approximately 73% of them detected once, and 4.5% to 5% sits in the top ten. Sequencing used tumor tissue. These receptors were obtained from a human donor with high-grade serous ovarian cancer. Both conserved end residues are part of each CDR3. The D gene is left open where the match is weak. Only some rows state a clone size, as once, few, many or a class for expanded clones.

J gene | V gene | D gene | clone size | CDR3 protein | CDR3 DNA
TRBJ1-2 | TRBV4-2 | - | few | CASSQDAGANYGYTF | TGTGCCAGCAGCCAAGATGCGGGAGCTAACTATGGCTACACCTTC
TRBJ1-4 | TRBV11-2 | TRBD1 | - | CASSAGTGITNEKLFF | TGTGCCAGCAGCGCCGGGACAGGGATTACTAATGAAAAACTGTTTTTT
TRBJ1-6 | TRBV30 | - | - | CAWSVRGPLHF | TGTGCCTGGAGTGTCCGGGGCCCCCTCCACTTT
TRBJ2-2 | TRBV28 | - | - | CASISPGARSGELFF | TGTGCCAGCATCTCTCCGGGGGCGCGGTCCGGGGAGCTGTTTTTT
TRBJ2-7 | TRBV2 | TRBD2 | - | CASSPGLAREQYF | TGTGCCAGCAGTCCGGGACTAGCACGGGAGCAGTACTTC
TRBJ1-5 | TRBV19 | TRBD1 | - | CASSFQGAPKQPQHF | TGTGCCAGTAGTTTCCAGGGGGCGCCGAAGCAGCCCCAGCATTTT
TRBJ2-1 | TRBV5-4 | - | - | CASSPLGGVDNEQFF | TGTGCCAGCAGCCCCCTGGGGGGCGTCGACAATGAGCAGTTCTTC
TRBJ2-7 | TRBV5-4 | - | - | CASSRRQKYSYEQYF | TGTGCCAGCAGCCGAAGACAGAAATACTCCTACGAGCAGTACTTC
TRBJ1-6 | TRBV5-5 | - | - | CASSLRDVGNDSPLHF | TGTGCCAGCAGCTTAAGGGATGTAGGGAACGACTCACCCCTCCACTTT
TRBJ1-6 | TRBV7-2 | - | - | CASSPRAGGGSPLHF | TGTGCCAGCAGCCCCCGGGCGGGGGGCGGATCACCCCTCCACTTT
TRBJ2-4 | TRBV2 | TRBD2 | - | CASSAGGTAKNIQYF | TGTGCCAGCAGTGCGGGAGGGACAGCCAAAAACATTCAGTACTTC
TRBJ2-1 | TRBV9 | - | - | CASSPPGPFTYEQFF | TGTGCCAGCAGCCCTCCGGGACCCTTTACTTATGAGCAGTTCTTC
TRBJ1-1 | TRBV28 | - | - | CASTPHLGSGGVQTEAFF | TGTGCCAGCACCCCCCACTTGGGATCAGGAGGGGTTCAGACTGAAGCTTTCTTT
TRBJ2-5 | TRBV7-8 | - | - | CASIIGETQYF | TGTGCCAGCATCATAGGAGAGACCCAGTACTTC
TRBJ2-6 | TRBV2 | TRBD1 | - | CASGVGQVNSGANVLTF | TGTGCCAGCGGGGTGGGACAGGTTAACTCTGGGGCCAACGTCCTGACTTTC
TRBJ2-7 | TRBV11-3 | - | - | CASSLVAGDEQYF | TGTGCCAGCAGCTTAGTGGCGGGTGACGAGCAGTACTTC
TRBJ1-5 | TRBV6-5 | TRBD1 | - | CASIPTGGSGLPQHF | TGTGCCAGCATCCCCACAGGGGGCTCTGGGTTGCCCCAGCATTTT
TRBJ1-5 | TRBV30 | - | - | CAWSRRGLQPQHF | TGTGCCTGGAGTAGGAGGGGACTGCAGCCCCAGCATTTT
TRBJ2-1 | TRBV7-3 | TRBD2 | - | CASSLYQRGGPYNEQFF | TGTGCCAGCAGCCTATACCAGCGGGGGGGCCCATACAATGAGCAGTTCTTC
TRBJ2-5 | TRBV4-3 | TRBD2 | - | CASSRGIGGGAETQYF | TGCGCCAGCAGCCGGGGGATTGGCGGGGGGGCTGAGACCCAGTACTTC
TRBJ2-5 | TRBV27 | TRBD1 | - | CASSLERTGKRETQYF | TGTGCCAGCAGTTTAGAGCGGACAGGGAAGAGAGAGACCCAGTACTTC
TRBJ2-3 | TRBV11-2 | - | - | CASSPDYSWPDTQYF | TGTGCCAGCAGCCCCGACTACAGCTGGCCGGATACGCAGTATTTT